This TCR beta chain originates from a study of CD8 T cells in Susac syndrome. After extraction with the RNeasy kit, roughly 0.45 to 1 ug of the RNA was reverse transcribed using random hexamers. TCRdb recomputed calls from the immunoSEQ multiplex PCR reads with MiXCR, one row per CDR3 protein. The sample shows 150,000 to 200,000 distinct CDR3 sequences, over 85% of them seen only once. CDR3 length: 13 residues. V lost 4 bases, J lost 3 bases, and 10 bases lay in between. This clonotype was detected once. This sequence originates from a human donor in good health. The chain couples TRBV12-3 or TRBV12-4 to TRBJ2-7; no clear D. Sequencing input: CD4+ T cells from PBMCs. The CDR3 region is CASSSPVSYEQYF. As DNA, the CDR3 is TGTGCCAGCAGTTCCCCGGTTAGCTACGAGCAGTACTTC.